These 13 T cell receptor beta chains share one sample of origin, sequenced in a study of T cell responses to AZD1222 COVID-19 vaccine. This table comes from immunoSEQ multiplex PCR, and its TCRdb copy is limited to in-frame clones, with some not included. The repertoire holds 140,000 or so clones, around 88% seen once, with under 3.5% in the top ten. This material consisted of peripheral blood, taken on day 0 of AZD1222 vaccination. These receptors were obtained from an adult in good health.

The chain recombines TRBV19 with TRBJ1-1, with D unclear. Germline lookup yields CDR1 LNHDA and CDR2 SQIVND (reference sequence). This CDR3 contains 13 residues. V lost 3 bases and J lost 0, with 5 bases in between. The CDR3 reads CASSIFLNTEAFF. Here the CDR3 DNA reads TGTGCCAGTAGTATCTTCCTGAACACTGAAGCTTTCTTT.

The CDR3 loop is CASSEVSGAAGELFF. In nucleotides, the CDR3 is TGTGCCAGCAGTGAAGTTTCAGGGGCGGCCGGGGAGCTGTTTTTT. The chain uses TRBV2 and TRBJ2-2; D is possibly TRBD1 (6 bases). Looked up from germline, CDR1 is SNHLY and CDR2 is FYNNEI. V lost 1 base to trimming and J lost 6 bases, with 12 bases between them. The CDR3 sequence is 15 residues long. Filled out from reference TRBV2 and TRBJ2-2, the complete variable domain reads EPEVTQTPSHQVTQMGQEVILRCVPISNHLYFYWYRQILGQKVEFLVSFYNNEISEKSEIFDDQFSVERPDGSNFTLKIRSTKLEDSAMYFCASSEVSGAAGELFFGEGSRLTVL.

This clone was seen a single time. This chain connects TRBV12-5 to TRBJ2-1, with D possibly TRBD2 on 7 matching bases. Trimming left V 0 bases short and J 4 bases short, with 13 bases between. The CDR3 is made up of 16 amino acids. Germline V gene sequence: CDR1 LGHNT, CDR2 FRNRAP. The CDR3 sequence: CASGLVLGGPYNEQFF. The CDR3 DNA sequence: TGTGCTAGTGGTTTGGTACTGGGGGGGCCTTACAATGAGCAGTTCTTC.

The count of this clone is one. The chain uses TRBV27 and TRBJ1-4; no clear D gene. Trimming cost V 2 bases and J 2 bases, with 9 bases left between them. The germline V gene encodes CDR1 MNHEY and CDR2 SMNVEV (reference sequence). The CDR3 spans 15 residues. The CDR3, as DNA: TGTGCCAGCAGTTTAGGCGGAAGTACTAATGAAAAACTGTTTTTT. Protein: CASSLGGSTNEKLFF.

This chain uses TRBV28 with TRBJ2-7; D is undetermined. Germline V lookup: CDR1 MDHEN, CDR2 SYDVKM. V lost 5 bases and J 2 bases, leaving 7 bases between the germline ends. The CDR3 has 12 amino acids. The CDR3 coding sequence is TGTGCCAGCAGTATGCTCCCCTACGAGCAGTACTTC. Translated, it gives CASSMLPYEQYF.

The CDR3 sequence: CASSQDRGSAYEQYF. In DNA form, the CDR3 reads TGCGCCAGCAGCCAAGACAGGGGGTCGGCCTACGAGCAGTACTTC. This chain connects TRBV4-3 to TRBJ2-7; 7 bases align to TRBD1. Trimming at V came to 0 bases and at J to 2 bases, leaving 4 bases not matched to a gene. There are 15 residues in the CDR3. The germline CDR1 and CDR2 sequences are LGHNA and YSLEER.

This chain uses TRBV3-1 (or the pseudogene TRBV3-2) with TRBJ1-3; D not certain. V lost 5 bases, J lost 0 bases, and 14 bases lay in between. Looked up from germline, CDR1 is LGHDT and CDR2 is YNNKEL (reference sequence). The CDR3 spans 16 residues. The CDR3 spells CASSRDSGHSGNTIYF. For the CDR3, the DNA is TGTGCCAGCAGCAGGGATTCCGGGCACTCTGGAAACACCATATATTTT.

In this sample, this clone turned up once. This chain joins TRBV7-2 and TRBJ2-2, with D tentatively TRBD2 (5 bases). The germline gives CDR1 SGHTA, CDR2 FQGNSA. The CDR3 length is 14 residues. V lost 2 bases to trimming and J lost 3 bases, with 7 bases between them. The CDR3 sequence: CASSLQRHTGELFF. CDR3 bases: TGTGCCAGCAGCTTACAGCGGCACACCGGGGAGCTGTTTTTT.

V is TRBV7-2 and J is TRBJ2-1, with TRBD2 identical over 7 bases. The germline V gene has CDR1 SGHTA and CDR2 FQGNSA. The trim removed 2 bases at V and 6 bases at J, leaving 10 bases unmatched. The CDR3 consists of 16 residues. The CDR3 DNA sequence: TGTGCCAGCAGCTTATTACGCGGGAGTGGGCTCAATGAGCAGTTCTTC. Translated: CASSLLRGSGLNEQFF.

V gene TRBV5-6 combines with J gene TRBJ1-2, with TRBD1 matching 9 bases. Per the germline V gene, CDR1 is SGHDT and CDR2 is YYEEEE. Losses at the gene ends were 2 bases for V and 9 bases for J; bases not matched to a gene: 11. The CDR3 has 15 amino acids. The CDR3 nucleotides are TGTGCCAGCAGCTTAGGCGGGACAGGGATTGATCGCTACACCTTC. This codes for CASSLGGTGIDRYTF.

The V call is TRBV27, the J call TRBJ2-7; D tentatively fits TRBD1 or TRBD2 (5 bases each). This CDR3 is 14 amino acids long. Trimming left V 5 bases short and J 3 bases short, with 14 bases between. The germline CDR1 and CDR2 sequences are MNHEY and SMNVEV (reference sequence). The CDR3 DNA follows: TGTGCCAGCAGTCCGTGGGACCATAACTACGAGCAGTACTTC. As protein: CASSPWDHNYEQYF.

The J gene is TRBJ2-7, the V gene TRBV15; D is unresolved. The germline gives CDR1 LNHNV, CDR2 YYDKDF (reference sequence). The V and J ends lost 2 bases and 4 bases respectively, with 12 bases between them. CDR3 size: 14 residues. This CDR3 is CATSRRESAYEQYF. The CDR3, as DNA: TGTGCCACCAGCAGAAGGGAATCCGCTTACGAGCAGTACTTC. Based on the CDR3 plus reference TRBV15 and TRBJ2-7, the full variable domain is DAMVIQNPRYQVTQFGKPVTLSCSQTLNHNVMYWYQQKSSQAPKLLFHYYDKDFNNEADTPDNFQSRRPNTSFCFLDIRSPGLGDTAMYLCATSRRESAYEQYFGPGTRLTVT.

The chain is built from TRBV4-1 and TRBJ2-7, with 8 bases identical to TRBD1. Trimming at V came to 3 bases and at J to 6 bases, leaving 22 bases not matched to a gene. CDR3 size: 19 residues. Per germline, CDR1 MGHRA and CDR2 YSYEKL. The CDR3 is CASSQIGQGARHLYLEQYF. The CDR3 bases are TGCGCCAGCAGCCAGATAGGACAGGGCGCGCGACATTTATATCTCGAGCAGTACTTC.